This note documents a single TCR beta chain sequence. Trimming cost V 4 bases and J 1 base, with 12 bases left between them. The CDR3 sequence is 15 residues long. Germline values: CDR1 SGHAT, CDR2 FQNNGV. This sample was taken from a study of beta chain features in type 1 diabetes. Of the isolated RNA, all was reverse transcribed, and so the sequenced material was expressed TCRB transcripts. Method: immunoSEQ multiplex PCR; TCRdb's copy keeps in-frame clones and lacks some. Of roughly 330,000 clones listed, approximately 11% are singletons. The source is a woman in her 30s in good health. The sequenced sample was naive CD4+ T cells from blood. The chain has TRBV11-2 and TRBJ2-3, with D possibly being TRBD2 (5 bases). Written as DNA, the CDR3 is TGTGCCAGCAGCTCGTACATTAGCGGCACAGATACGCAGTATTTT. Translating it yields CASSSYISGTDTQYF.